This passage covers 5 T cell receptor beta chains from one sample sequenced in a study of T-cell memory formation after mild COVID-19. TCRdb itself ran the 5' RACE reads through MiXCR, one entry per CDR3 protein. The sample has a few hundred thousand distinct CDR3 sequences; 20% to 25% are singletons. Sequencing was performed on PBMCs or a T cell subset sorted from them (not recorded which). The receptors here all came from an adult woman who had mild COVID-19 (a few samples of this study predate the infection). Cell type and time point are not known.

This rearrangement joins TRBV15 to TRBJ2-3; the D is unclear. The CDR3 extends over 14 amino acids. Germline V gene sequence: CDR1 LNHNV, CDR2 YYDKDF (reference sequence). The V end lost 0 bases, the J end lost 0 bases, and 4 bases lay between the germline ends. CDR3 DNA: TGTGCCACCAGCAGAGACCCTAGCACAGATACGCAGTATTTT. Translation gives CATSRDPSTDTQYF.

This clonotype was observed a few times. The chain links TRBV7-9 to TRBJ2-7; D is undetermined. The germline V and J ends were trimmed by 3 bases and 3 bases, with 9 bases remaining between them. CDR1 and CDR2 (germline): SEHNR, FQNEAQ (reference sequence). The CDR3 is made up of 13 amino acids. The chain's CDR3 is CASSFLYYYEQYF. The DNA of the CDR3 is TGTGCCAGCAGCTTTCTTTACTACTACGAGCAGTACTTC.

This clonotype was found a few times. The rearrangement joins TRBV20-1 to TRBJ2-7; a weak D match, TRBD1 (5 bases). Looked up from germline, CDR1 is DFQATT and CDR2 is SNEGSKA (reference sequence). The ends were cut back, 1 base at V and 5 bases at J, with 9 bases in the middle. The CDR3 covers 12 residues. CDR3 nucleotide sequence: TGCAGTGCTAGAGGCAGGGATCACGAGCAGTACTTC. Translation: CSARGRDHEQYF.

This sequence joins TRBV13 and TRBJ1-2, with TRBD1 matching 7 bases. The CDR3 has 12 amino acids. CDR1 and CDR2 from the germline V gene are PRHDT and FYEKMQ (reference sequence). The trim removed 3 bases at V and 9 bases at J, leaving 4 bases unmatched. The CDR3 coding sequence is TGTGCCAGCAGCTTGGGACAGTCTAGCTACACCTTC. Encoded protein: CASSLGQSSYTF.

This clonotype was seen ten or more times. The chain links TRBV7-9 to TRBJ1-1; 8 positions agree with TRBD1. This CDR3 has 15 residues. Germline CDR1 reads SEHNR; CDR2 reads FQNEAQ (reference sequence). The trim removed 2 bases at V and 1 base at J, leaving 3 bases unmatched. The CDR3 spells CASSLIGQGNTEAFF. The CDR3 DNA sequence: TGTGCCAGCAGCTTAATCGGACAGGGGAACACTGAAGCTTTCTTT.